This T cell receptor (beta chain) originates from a study of metastatic and nonmetastatic thyroid tumors. At the level of the study: The study looked at repertoires side by side in blood and in tumor or nodule tissue from malignant and benign thyroid patients. Study outcomes and limitations: A significant increase in TCR beta diversity was reportedly seen in malignant thyroid tumors relative to benign nodules, in blood and tumor.

Original processing notes: A papillary thyroid cancer distant-metastasis classifier was built from CDR3 differences across clinicopathological groups. TCRdb re-analyzed the PCR reads using MiXCR. The V and J calls were determined by TCRdb, not by the authors. Of tens of thousands of clones listed, 20% to 25% are singletons. All patients were untreated before thyroid surgery. The sample holds one count of this clone. Its matching antigen is unknown. The junction does not match germline at one end; this may be a read error. This CDR3 comprises 15 residues. The germline gives CDR1 MGHRA, CDR2 YSYEKL. V gene TRBV4-1 combines with J gene TRBJ1-4, with no clear D. Sequencing used blood. This clonotype was sampled from a female donor with papillary thyroid cancer or a benign thyroid nodule (not recorded which). Some clones in this sample may be carry-over from other donors' samples. For the CDR3, the DNA is TGCGCCAGCAGCCAAGGAAGTTCCTTTAATGAAAAACCGTTTTTT. It encodes CASSQGSSFNEKPFF.